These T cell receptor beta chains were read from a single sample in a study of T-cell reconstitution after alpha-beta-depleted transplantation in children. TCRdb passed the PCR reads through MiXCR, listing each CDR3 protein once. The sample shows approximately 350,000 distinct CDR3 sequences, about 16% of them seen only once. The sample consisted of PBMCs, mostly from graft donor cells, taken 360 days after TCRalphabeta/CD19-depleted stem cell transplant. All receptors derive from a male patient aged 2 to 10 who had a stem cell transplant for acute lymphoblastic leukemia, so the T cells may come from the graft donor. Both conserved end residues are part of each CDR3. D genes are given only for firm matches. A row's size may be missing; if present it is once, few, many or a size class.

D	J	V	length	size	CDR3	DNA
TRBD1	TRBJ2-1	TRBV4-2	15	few	CASSPRGLPLNEQFF	TGTGCCAGCAGTCCCAGGGGGCTGCCTTTAAATGAGCAGTTCTTC
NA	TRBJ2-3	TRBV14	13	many	CASSDRSTDTQYF	TGTGCCAGCAGCGACAGGTCCACAGATACGCAGTATTTT
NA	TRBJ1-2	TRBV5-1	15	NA	CASSLVFNGPNGYTF	TGCGCCAGCAGCTTGGTCTTTAACGGGCCAAATGGCTACACCTTC
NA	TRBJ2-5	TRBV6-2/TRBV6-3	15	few	CASSRGTLVQETQYF	TGTGCCAGCAGTCGGGGGACACTCGTACAAGAGACCCAGTACTTC
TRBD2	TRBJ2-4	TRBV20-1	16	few	CSARTSGRAAKNIQYF	TGCAGTGCCAGGACTAGCGGGAGGGCGGCCAAAAACATTCAGTACTTC
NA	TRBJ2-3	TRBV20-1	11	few	CGPGAGDTQYF	TGCGGCCCCGGGGCAGGGGATACGCAGTATTTT
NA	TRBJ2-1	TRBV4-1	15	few	CASSQLGLSYNEQFF	TGCGCCAGCAGCCAATTGGGGCTCTCCTACAATGAGCAGTTCTTC
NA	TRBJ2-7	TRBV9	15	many	CASSTPKLSSYEQYF	TGTGCCAGCAGCACCCCGAAGTTAAGCTCCTACGAGCAGTACTTC
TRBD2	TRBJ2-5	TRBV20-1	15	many	CSAALTSVGQETQYF	TGCAGTGCCGCCTTGACTAGCGTGGGGCAAGAGACCCAGTACTTC
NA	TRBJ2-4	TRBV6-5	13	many	CASSYEAGAIQYF	TGTGCCAGCAGTTACGAGGCAGGGGCCATTCAGTACTTC
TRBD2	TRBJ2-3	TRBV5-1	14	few	CASRTSGLPDTQYF	TGCGCCAGCAGGACTAGCGGACTTCCGGATACGCAGTATTTT
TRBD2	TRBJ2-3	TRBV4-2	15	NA	CASSQERLAGDTQYF	TGTGCCAGCAGCCAAGAAAGACTAGCTGGAGATACGCAGTATTTT
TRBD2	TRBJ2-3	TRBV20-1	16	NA	CSALGILAGPTDTQYF	TGCAGTGCTCTAGGGATTCTAGCGGGACCCACAGATACGCAGTATTTT